Shown below are 12 T cell receptor beta chains from a single sample sequenced in a study of identical twins. TCRdb ran MiXCR on the 5' RACE reads and lists one entry per CDR3 protein. The profile covers 1.5 million to 2 million distinct CDR3 sequences, with 32% appearing a single time and over 0.25% taken by the ten largest. The sample consisted of cord blood. These receptors were obtained from a newborn girl in good health.

This chain links TRBV4-2 with TRBJ2-7; D possibly corresponds to TRBD2 (6 bases). The CDR3 totals 14 residues. Per germline, CDR1 LGHNA and CDR2 YNFKEQ. The V and J ends lost 0 bases and 3 bases respectively, with 9 bases between them. In nucleotides, the CDR3 is TGTGCCAGCAGCCAAGAAGAGGGAGGCTACGAGCAGTACTTC. This translates into CASSQEEGGYEQYF.

This clonotype turned up a few times. Written as DNA, the CDR3 is TGCAGTGCTAGTATGGGAGGCCGATGGAATGAGCAGTTCTTC. Protein: CSASMGGRWNEQFF. The chain combines TRBV20-1 with TRBJ2-1; D possibly corresponds to TRBD2 (6 bases). Germline V gene sequence: CDR1 DFQATT, CDR2 SNEGSKA (reference sequence). Trimming took 3 bases from V and 7 from J, leaving 16 bases between them. CDR3 length: 14 residues.

The chain carries TRBV6-5 and TRBJ2-3; TRBD1 agrees at 7 bases. The trim removed 2 bases at V and 4 bases at J, leaving 3 bases unmatched. Germline CDR1 MNHEY, CDR2 SVGAGI. The CDR3 has 14 residues. CDR3 coding DNA: TGTGCCAGCAGTTACAGGACAGGCGCAGATACGCAGTATTTT. It translates to CASSYRTGADTQYF.

This clonotype was found a few times. A much larger clone lies a single base off, so this may be a read error. V and J are TRBV29-1 and TRBJ2-5; TRBD2 aligns across 14 bases. CDR1 and CDR2 from the germline V gene are SQVTM and ANQGSEA. This CDR3 has 14 amino acids. V shed 5 bases, J shed 11 bases, and the junction held 10 bases outside the gene matches. CDR3: CSVKGLAGVYEQYF. In nucleotides, the CDR3 is TGCAGCGTTAAGGGACTAGCGGGGGTTTATGAGCAGTACTTC.

This chain joins TRBV7-8 and TRBJ1-2, with TRBD1 matching over 11 bases. V lost 2 bases, J lost 5 bases, and 4 bases stayed unmatched. Germline V CDR1 and CDR2: SGHVS, FQNEAQ. The length of the CDR3 is 15 residues. In DNA, the CDR3 is TGTGCCAGCAGCTTAAGGACAGGGGGCAAATATGGCTACACCTTC. Its protein is CASSLRTGGKYGYTF.

This clonotype was counted a few times. This chain uses TRBV29-1 with TRBJ2-2, with D possibly matching TRBD1 (5 bases). Trimming took off 4 bases at V and 4 bases at J, with 7 bases between the two ends. The CDR3 is 12 amino acids. Germline V CDR1 and CDR2: SQVTM, ANQGSEA. DNA for the CDR3: TGCAGCGTTGCAGGGCTCACCGGGGAGCTGTTTTTT. It yields the protein CSVAGLTGELFF.

This chain uses TRBV20-1 with TRBJ2-3, with D tentatively TRBD1 (6 bases). This CDR3 comprises 19 residues. Per germline, CDR1 DFQATT and CDR2 SNEGSKA (reference sequence). With 0 bases removed from V and 3 bases from J, the gap between germline ends came to 25 bases. The CDR3 here is CSARDPQILGGGKTDTQYF. The CDR3 coding sequence is TGCAGTGCTAGAGATCCACAGATCTTAGGGGGTGGAAAAACAGATACGCAGTATTTT.

This rearrangement joins TRBV21-1 to TRBJ2-3. TRBV21-1 is annotated as a pseudogene. The CDR3 consists of 12 residues. Here the CDR3 reads CASSKHTDTQYF. The DNA for the CDR3 is TGTGCCAGCAGCAAACACACAGATACGCAGTATTTT.

This chain links TRBV28 with TRBJ1-2; D gene unclear. In germline, CDR1 is MDHEN, CDR2 SYDVKM. V dropped 5 bases and J dropped 4 bases, with 11 bases sitting between them. The CDR3 totals 13 residues. The DNA of the CDR3 is TGTGCCAGCAGTATTTGGATCTTCTATGGCTACACCTTC. It translates to CASSIWIFYGYTF.

The rearrangement links TRBV20-1 to TRBJ2-2; 7 bases align to TRBD1. The V gene end was trimmed by 4 bases and the J gene end by 7 bases; junction bases not matched to a gene: 9. Germline-derived CDR1 and CDR2 are DFQATT and SNEGSKA (reference sequence). The CDR3 runs 14 residues. Written as DNA, the CDR3 is TGCAGTGCTACAGACAGGGATTTTATCGGGGAGCTGTTTTTT. It translates to CSATDRDFIGELFF.

This clonotype was recorded only once. The junction does not match germline at one end; this may be a read error. The rearrangement uses TRBV11-1 and TRBJ2-1; 8 positions agree with TRBD2. Germline values: CDR1 SGHAT, CDR2 FQDESV (reference sequence). CDR3 length equals 15 residues. The CDR3 loop reads CAGTRGGVTYNGQFF. For the CDR3, the DNA is TGTGCCGGCACCCGGGGGGGAGTTACCTACAATGGGCAGTTCTTC.

This clonotype was observed many times. The chain is built from TRBV27 and TRBJ2-7; the D is unclear. The CDR3 extends over 14 amino acids. Trimming stripped 1 base from V and 5 bases from J, with 12 bases between. CDR1 and CDR2 from the germline V gene are MNHEY and SMNVEV (reference sequence). The CDR3 reads CASSLFAGFDEQYF. CDR3 nucleotide sequence: TGTGCCAGCAGTTTATTTGCAGGTTTCGACGAGCAGTACTTC.